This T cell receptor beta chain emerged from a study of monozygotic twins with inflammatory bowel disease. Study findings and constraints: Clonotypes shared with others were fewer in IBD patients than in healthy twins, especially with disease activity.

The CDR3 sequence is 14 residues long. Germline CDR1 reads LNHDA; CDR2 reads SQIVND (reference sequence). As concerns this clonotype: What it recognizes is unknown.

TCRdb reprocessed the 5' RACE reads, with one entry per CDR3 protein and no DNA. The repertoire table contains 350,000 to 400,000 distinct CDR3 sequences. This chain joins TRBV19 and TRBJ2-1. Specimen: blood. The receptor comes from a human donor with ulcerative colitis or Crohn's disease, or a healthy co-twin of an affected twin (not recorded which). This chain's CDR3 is CATKIDLHYNEQFF.